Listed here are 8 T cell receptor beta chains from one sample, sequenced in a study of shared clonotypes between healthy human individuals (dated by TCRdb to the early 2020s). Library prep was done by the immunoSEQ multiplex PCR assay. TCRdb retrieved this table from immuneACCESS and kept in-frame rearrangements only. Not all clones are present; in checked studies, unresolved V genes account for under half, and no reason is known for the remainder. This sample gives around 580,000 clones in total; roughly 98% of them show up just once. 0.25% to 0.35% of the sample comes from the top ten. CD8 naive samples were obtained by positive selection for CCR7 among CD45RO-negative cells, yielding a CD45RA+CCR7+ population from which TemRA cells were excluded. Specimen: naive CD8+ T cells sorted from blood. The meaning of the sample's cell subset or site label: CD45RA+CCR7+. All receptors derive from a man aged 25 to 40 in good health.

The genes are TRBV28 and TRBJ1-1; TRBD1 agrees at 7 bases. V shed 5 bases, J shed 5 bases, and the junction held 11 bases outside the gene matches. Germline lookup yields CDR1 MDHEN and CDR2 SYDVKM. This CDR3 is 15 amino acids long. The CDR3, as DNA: TGTGCCAGCAGTACTCAGGGAAGGGGGCGGACTGAAGCTTTCTTT. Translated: CASSTQGRGRTEAFF.

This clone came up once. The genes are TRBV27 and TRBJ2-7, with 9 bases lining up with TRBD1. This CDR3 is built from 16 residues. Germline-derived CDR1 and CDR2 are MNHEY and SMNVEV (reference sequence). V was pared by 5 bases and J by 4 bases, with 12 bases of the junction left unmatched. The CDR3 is CASSALSGTGSYEQYF. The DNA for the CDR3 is TGTGCCAGCAGTGCCCTTTCTGGGACAGGGTCTTACGAGCAGTACTTC.

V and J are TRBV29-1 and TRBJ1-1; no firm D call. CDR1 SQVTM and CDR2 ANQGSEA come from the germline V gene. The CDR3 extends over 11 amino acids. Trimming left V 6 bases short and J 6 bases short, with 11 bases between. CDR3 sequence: CSVLYQAEAFF. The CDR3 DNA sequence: TGCAGCGTCCTTTACCAGGCTGAAGCTTTCTTT.

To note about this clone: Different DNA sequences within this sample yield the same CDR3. CDR3 nucleotides: TGTGCCAGCAGCTTTTCCGGATACGAGCAGTACTTC. This translates into CASSFSGYEQYF. The chain carries TRBV11-2 and TRBJ2-7; D call uncertain. Germline V lookup: CDR1 SGHAT, CDR2 FQNNGV. This CDR3 region has 12 residues. The germline V and J ends were trimmed by 3 bases and 4 bases, with 7 bases remaining between them.

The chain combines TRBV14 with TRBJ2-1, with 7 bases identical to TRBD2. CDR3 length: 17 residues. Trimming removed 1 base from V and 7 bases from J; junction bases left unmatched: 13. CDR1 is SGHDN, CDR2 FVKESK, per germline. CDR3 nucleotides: TGTGCCAGCAGCCAAGGACCGGTGGGTCTAGCGGTAAATGAGCAGTTCTTC. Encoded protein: CASSQGPVGLAVNEQFF.

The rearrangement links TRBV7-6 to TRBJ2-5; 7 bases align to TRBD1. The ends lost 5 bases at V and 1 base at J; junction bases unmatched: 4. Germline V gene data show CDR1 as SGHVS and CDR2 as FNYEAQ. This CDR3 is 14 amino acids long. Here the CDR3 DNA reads TGTGCCAGCAGCCCCCGGGACAGCCAAGAGACCCAGTACTTC. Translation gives CASSPRDSQETQYF.

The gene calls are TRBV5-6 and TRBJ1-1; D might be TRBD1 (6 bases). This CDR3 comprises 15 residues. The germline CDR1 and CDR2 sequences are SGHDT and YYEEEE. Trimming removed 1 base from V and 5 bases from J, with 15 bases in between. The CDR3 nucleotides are TGTGCCAGCAGCTTGTCCGGACAGTTCATGACTGAAGCTTTCTTT. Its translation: CASSLSGQFMTEAFF.

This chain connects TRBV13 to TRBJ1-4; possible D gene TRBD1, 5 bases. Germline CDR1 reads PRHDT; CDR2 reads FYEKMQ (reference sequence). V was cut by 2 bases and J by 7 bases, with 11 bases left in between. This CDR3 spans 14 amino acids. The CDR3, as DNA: TGTGCCAGCAGCTTACGCGGGACCACTGAAAAACTGTTTTTT. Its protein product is CASSLRGTTEKLFF.